This T cell receptor beta chain was profiled in a study of radiotherapy plus CTLA-4 blockade in lung cancer. General study points: Reported findings show early blood T cell clone dynamics, with interferon-beta, best predicted response. Peripheral blood showed expansion of tumor-derived TCR clones after radiotherapy and ipilimumab.

Assay: immunoSEQ multiplex PCR; the TCRdb copy retains only in-frame clones and omits some. The profile shows approximately 40,000 clones, more than 70% of them singletons. About this clone itself: Its antigen remains unknown.

V dropped 4 bases and J dropped 5; count of bases not matched to a gene: 11. Germline V gene data show CDR1 as LGHNA and CDR2 as YNFKEQ. The CDR3 sequence is 15 residues long. The source of this sequence is a human donor with non-small cell lung cancer whose response to radiotherapy plus ipilimumab could not be evaluated. This sample comprised peripheral blood, obtained from a patient treated with radiotherapy plus ipilimumab. The J gene is TRBJ2-7, the V gene TRBV4-2; 7 bases are shared with TRBD2. CDR3 region: CASSPLQAGIDEQYF. For the CDR3, the DNA is TGTGCCAGCAGCCCTCTACAAGCGGGAATAGACGAGCAGTACTTC.